Listed below are T cell receptor beta chains from one sample, sequenced in a study of regulatory dendritic cells for organ transplantation. Method: immunoSEQ multiplex PCR; TCRdb's copy keeps in-frame clones and lacks some. The table lists under 40,000 clones, about 93% of them singletons, with around 0.11% in the top ten. Sample: naive CD8+ T cells from blood. Source of these receptors: a human donor in good health. Both conserved end residues are part of each CDR3. D genes are given only for firm matches. Clone size is not always given. Where it is, it says once, few, many or a class for expanded clones.

>TRBV27|-|TRBJ2-7|-|14
CASSPFSGGDEQYF
TGTGCCAGCAGTCCATTCTCAGGGGGGGACGAGCAGTACTTC
>TRBV4-1|TRBD1|TRBJ1-4|-|17
CASSQAPFRDRGRELFF
TGCGCCAGCAGCCAAGCTCCTTTCCGGGACAGGGGGCGGGAACTGTTTTTT
>TRBV11-2|-|TRBJ2-6|-|17
CASSLGGGNSGANVLTF
TGTGCCAGCAGCTTAGGAGGCGGAAACTCTGGGGCCAACGTCCTGACTTTC
>TRBV27|-|TRBJ1-2|-|15
CASSLGWAGYNGYTF
TGTGCCAGCAGTTTAGGGTGGGCAGGATATAATGGCTACACCTTC
>TRBV30|-|TRBJ1-2|-|14
CAWSVLGPQGGYTF
TGTGCCTGGAGTGTACTGGGACCCCAGGGTGGCTACACCTTC
>TRBV7-2|-|TRBJ2-2|-|18
CASSLSSGTYANTGELFF
TGTGCCAGCAGCCTAAGCTCCGGGACTTACGCGAACACCGGGGAGCTGTTTTTT
>TRBV29-1|TRBD1|TRBJ1-1|-|13
CSALGQLNTEAFF
TGCAGCGCGCTGGGACAGTTGAACACTGAAGCTTTCTTT
>TRBV28|TRBD1|TRBJ1-2|-|18
CASSPESQQGTPNYGYTF
TGTGCCAGCAGTCCTGAATCCCAACAGGGGACACCTAACTATGGCTACACCTTC
>TRBV21-1|-|TRBJ2-7|-|15
CASSTTGTGIHEQYF
TGTGCCAGCAGCACAACCGGGACAGGGATCCACGAGCAGTACTTC
>TRBV7-7|TRBD2|TRBJ2-1|-|16
CASSLEPAGGRNEQFF
TGTGCTAGCAGCTTAGAGCCAGCGGGAGGCAGGAATGAGCAGTTCTTC
>TRBV9|-|TRBJ2-3|-|16
CASSNRGLPSTDTQYF
TGTGCCAGCAGCAACCGGGGATTGCCTAGCACAGATACGCAGTATTTT
>TRBV29-1|TRBD2|TRBJ2-2|-|14
CSVEGLAVTGELFF
TGCAGCGTTGAAGGTCTAGCGGTCACCGGGGAGCTGTTTTTT
>TRBV9|-|TRBJ1-2|few|10
CASSGRGYTF
TGTGCCAGCAGCGGCAGGGGCTACACCTTC
>TRBV27|TRBD2|TRBJ2-2|-|14
CASKVAGVGGELFF
TGTGCCAGCAAGGTCGCGGGAGTGGGCGGGGAGCTGTTTTTT
>TRBV5-4|TRBD1|TRBJ2-3|-|15
CASSSTGKGADTQYF
TGTGCCAGCAGCTCGACAGGGAAGGGGGCAGATACGCAGTATTTT
>TRBV19|-|TRBJ2-2|-|15
CASQGGVANTGELFF
TGTGCCAGTCAGGGTGGCGTGGCGAACACCGGGGAGCTGTTTTTT
>TRBV30|-|TRBJ1-2|-|12
CAWSGPGDGYTF
TGTGCCTGGAGCGGACCGGGGGATGGCTACACCTTC
>TRBV4-1|-|TRBJ1-3|-|19
CASSQEFYKDAGSGNTIYF
TGCGCCAGCAGCCAAGAATTTTATAAGGACGCGGGGTCTGGAAACACCATATATTTT
>TRBV2|-|TRBJ2-5|-|12
CASSTLRGTQYF
TGTGCCAGCAGTACTCTCAGGGGGACCCAGTACTTC
>TRBV27|-|TRBJ2-7|-|13
CASSWGARNEQYF
TGTGCCAGCAGTTGGGGGGCGAGGAACGAGCAGTACTTC
>TRBV5-8|-|TRBJ2-7|-|10
CASSSYEQYF
TGTGCCAGCAGCTCCTACGAGCAGTACTTC
>TRBV9|-|TRBJ2-6|-|18
CASLGRMDGHSGANVLTF
TGTGCCAGCTTAGGTCGGATGGACGGGCACTCTGGGGCCAACGTCCTGACTTTC